The 31 T cell receptor beta chains given below trace back to one sample, sequenced in a study of T cell changes during pregnancy in multiple sclerosis. Sequencing used immunoSEQ multiplex PCR; TCRdb keeps in-frame clones, though not all of them. The sample lists approximately 89,000 clones, about 94% occurring once. The sample in question was peripheral blood, obtained in the third trimester of pregnancy. Receptor source: a female donor with multiple sclerosis, enrolled in a pregnancy study.

The rearrangement joins TRBV25-1 to TRBJ2-7; 7 bases map to TRBD1. Unmatched junction bases numbered 11, after V lost 4 bases and J lost 5 bases. This CDR3 spans 15 amino acids. Germline V CDR1 and CDR2: MGHDK, SYGVNS. The CDR3 DNA is TGTGCCAGCAGTGCTAAAGGGGGCAGGTTTCACGAGCAGTACTTC. It codes for CASSAKGGRFHEQYF.

This clone was detected once. The rearrangement joins TRBV4-1 to TRBJ1-2; 8 nucleotides align to TRBD1. Germline V gene lookup returns CDR1 MGHRA and CDR2 YSYEKL. CDR3 length: 16 residues. The trim removed 1 base at V and 6 bases at J, leaving 10 bases unmatched. The CDR3: CASSQVVDRGIDGYTF. The CDR3 bases are TGCGCCAGCAGCCAAGTTGTAGACAGGGGTATAGATGGCTACACCTTC.

This chain uses TRBV10-3 with TRBJ1-4, with a tentative D call TRBD1 (5 bases). Deletions cut 8 bases from V and 4 bases from J, with 8 bases between. This CDR3 comprises 12 residues. Germline values: CDR1 ENHRY, CDR2 SYGVKD. The CDR3 spells CAIGQVNEKLFF. Here the CDR3 DNA reads TGTGCCATCGGACAAGTTAATGAAAAACTGTTTTTT.

The V and J genes are TRBV4-2 and TRBJ2-1, with 11 bases that match TRBD2. J lost 5 bases, V lost 2 bases, and 8 bases had no gene match. This CDR3 spans 17 amino acids. Per germline, CDR1 LGHNA and CDR2 YNFKEQ. Here the CDR3 DNA reads TGTGCCAGCAGCCAACCATCACTAGCGGGGGTAAACAATGAGCAGTTCTTC. It encodes CASSQPSLAGVNNEQFF.

The rearrangement joins TRBV7-6 to TRBJ2-7; 8 bases are a match to TRBD2. V gave up 5 bases and J gave up 5 bases; unmatched junction bases: 8. The CDR3 consists of 14 residues. Germline V gene lookup returns CDR1 SGHVS and CDR2 FNYEAQ. CDR3 in DNA: TGTGCCAGCAGCCGCACGGGGGGGGCGGACGAGCAGTACTTC. Protein: CASSRTGGADEQYF.

This clone came up once. This chain links TRBV5-6 with TRBJ2-3, with D possibly being TRBD1 (6 bases). V lost 4 bases and J 2 bases, leaving 17 bases between the germline ends. Germline V gene lookup returns CDR1 SGHDT and CDR2 YYEEEE. This CDR3 spans 16 amino acids. The DNA for the CDR3 is TGTGCCAGCAGCAGCTCGGGACAAAAAATCACAGATACGCAGTATTTT. It codes for CASSSSGQKITDTQYF.

The genes are TRBV18 and TRBJ2-5, with D unclear. V dropped 6 bases and J dropped 1 base, with 15 bases sitting between them. Looked up from germline, CDR1 is KGHSH and CDR2 is LQKENI. CDR3 length: 15 residues. The chain's CDR3 is CASSPELGSQETQYF. Here the CDR3 DNA reads TGTGCCAGCTCTCCCGAGTTGGGCTCCCAAGAGACCCAGTACTTC.

There are a few counts of this clone. CDR3 region: CASRPTGGEAFF. For the CDR3, the DNA is TGTGCCAGCAGGCCGACAGGGGGGGAAGCTTTCTTT. The rearrangement joins TRBV6-5 to TRBJ1-1; 9 bases fit TRBD1. V dropped 6 bases and J dropped 8; count of bases not matched to a gene: 4. The V gene's germline CDR1 is MNHEY and CDR2 SVGAGI. The length of the CDR3 is 12 residues.

The chain couples TRBV2 to TRBJ2-7; D unresolved. CDR3 length: 14 residues. The germline V gene has CDR1 SNHLY and CDR2 FYNNEI. V lost 7 bases to trimming and J lost 0 bases, with 13 bases between them. CDR3 residues: CASTRMPSSYEQYF. In DNA, the CDR3 is TGTGCCAGCACCAGAATGCCTAGCTCCTACGAGCAGTACTTC.

V gene TRBV2 combines with J gene TRBJ1-5, with TRBD1 identical over 7 bases. The germline CDR1 and CDR2 sequences are SNHLY and FYNNEI. Unmatched junction bases numbered 14, after V lost 4 bases and J lost 8 bases. The CDR3 loop spans 16 amino acids. The CDR3 loop reads CASSGAQTGNKKPQHF. CDR3 sequence (DNA): TGTGCCAGCAGTGGGGCCCAGACAGGGAATAAGAAGCCCCAGCATTTT.

The CDR3 here is CASSRLAFEQFF. The DNA for the CDR3 is TGTGCCAGCAGCCGATTGGCTTTTGAGCAGTTCTTC. The chain links TRBV11-2 to TRBJ2-1; no definite D call. V was cut by 5 bases and J by 9 bases, with 11 bases left in between. This CDR3 contains 12 residues. CDR1 and CDR2 from the germline V gene are SGHAT and FQNNGV.

CDR3 DNA sequence: TGTGCCAGTAGTATCCGGGGGGCGGTCGGTGAAAAACTGTTTTTT. Amino acid sequence: CASSIRGAVGEKLFF. The V gene is TRBV19, the J gene TRBJ1-4; the D gene is possibly TRBD1 (6 bases). The CDR3 spans 15 residues. V shed 3 bases and J shed 7 bases, with 15 bases lying between them. Germline assignment: CDR1 LNHDA and CDR2 SQIVND (reference sequence).

V and J are TRBV27 and TRBJ2-3; 9 bases fit TRBD2. The CDR3 loop spans 17 amino acids. CDR1 and CDR2 (germline): MNHEY, SMNVEV (reference sequence). V gave up 6 bases and J gave up 8 bases; unmatched junction bases: 18. CDR3 bases: TGTGCCAGCAGCCTGAATGGAGCGGGGGGCCTTCGGGTTACGCAGTATTTT. This encodes CASSLNGAGGLRVTQYF.

The genes are TRBV27 and TRBJ1-5, with D perhaps matching TRBD1 (5 bases). Looked up from germline, CDR1 is MNHEY and CDR2 is SMNVEV (reference sequence). This CDR3 has 15 amino acids. Between the trimmed V and J ends, which lost 5 bases and 0 bases, there was a span of 11 bases. In DNA form, the CDR3 reads TGTGCCAGCAGTACAGGAACAGTTAGCAATCAGCCCCAGCATTTT. Protein product: CASSTGTVSNQPQHF.

The chain uses TRBV7-2 and TRBJ1-5, with D possibly matching TRBD1 (6 bases). The V end was cut by 6 bases, the J end by 6 bases, with 9 bases between. CDR1 and CDR2 (germline): SGHTA, FQGNSA. The CDR3 is 12 amino acids. This CDR3 is CASSQGGQPQHF. CDR3 coding DNA: TGTGCCAGCAGTCAAGGGGGTCAGCCCCAGCATTTT.

This chain connects TRBV7-8 to TRBJ1-3; D is unresolved. The CDR3 consists of 14 residues. Germline-derived CDR1 and CDR2 are SGHVS and FQNEAQ. Deletions cut 5 bases from V and 1 base from J, with 9 bases between. CDR3 sequence (DNA): TGTGCCAGCAGCCCCCCCCGGTCTGGAAACACCATATATTTT. Translation: CASSPPRSGNTIYF.

V is TRBV9 and J is TRBJ1-3, with a weak D call TRBD1 (5 bases). V was cut by 4 bases and J by 0 bases, with 17 bases left in between. CDR1 is SGDLS, CDR2 YYNGEE, per germline. The CDR3 is made up of 17 amino acids. The CDR3 bases are TGTGCCAGCAGCCTAAGAATCCAGGGCCCCTCTGGAAACACCATATATTTT. It specifies CASSLRIQGPSGNTIYF.

The chain joins TRBV6-6 to TRBJ2-7, with 12 nucleotides matching TRBD2. V trimming: 7 bases; J trimming: 2 bases; junction bases outside the gene matches: 6. Germline CDR1 MNHNY, CDR2 SVGAGI (reference sequence). The CDR3 is 15 amino acids. The CDR3 nucleotides are TGTGCCAGCACCATGACTAGCGGGGGTACCTACGAGCAGTACTTC. It specifies CASTMTSGGTYEQYF.

The chain is built from TRBV6-5 and TRBJ1-4; D is perhaps TRBD1 (6 bases). V was clipped by 7 bases and J by 7 bases, with 19 bases between them. This CDR3 contains 15 residues. Germline CDR1 and CDR2: MNHEY and SVGAGI. The CDR3 loop is CASKPWGGAIEKLFF. The CDR3 DNA reads as TGTGCCAGCAAACCCTGGGGGGGGGCAATTGAAAAACTGTTTTTT.

This clone was seen once. V and J are TRBV6-5 and TRBJ1-6; 8 nucleotides agree with TRBD1. The germline V gene encodes CDR1 MNHEY and CDR2 SVGAGI. The junction had 6 bases not matched to a gene; V was cut back by 3 bases and J by 5 bases. The CDR3 consists of 16 residues. The CDR3 sequence is CASSYRTGRNNSPLHF. The CDR3 region has the DNA TGTGCCAGCAGTTATAGGACAGGGCGAAATAATTCACCCCTCCACTTT.

The chain couples TRBV7-6 to TRBJ2-7; 15 bases agree with TRBD2. V shed 1 base and J 5 bases; nucleotides not matched to a gene: 0. This CDR3 contains 15 residues. The V gene's germline CDR1 is SGHVS and CDR2 FNYEAQ. CDR3 protein: CASSLGTSGGDEQYF. The CDR3 DNA reads TGTGCCAGCAGCTTAGGGACTAGCGGGGGGGACGAGCAGTACTTC.

The gene calls are TRBV11-2 and TRBJ1-5; D may be TRBD1 (6 bases). The V and J ends lost 1 base and 5 bases respectively, with 12 bases between them. Germline V gene lookup returns CDR1 SGHAT and CDR2 FQNNGV. This CDR3 region has 15 residues. The CDR3 nucleotides are TGTGCCAGCAGCTTAGGGGGGGGCGGGTATCAGCCCCAGCATTTT. Translation gives CASSLGGGGYQPQHF.

This chain connects TRBV28 to TRBJ2-3, with TRBD1 identical over 9 bases. The CDR3 is 15 residues long. Germline V gene data show CDR1 as MDHEN and CDR2 as SYDVKM. V dropped 4 bases and J dropped 2; count of bases not matched to a gene: 4. CDR3 sequence: CASSYGQGYTDTQYF. The CDR3 DNA sequence: TGTGCCAGCAGTTACGGACAGGGGTACACAGATACGCAGTATTTT.

The genes are TRBV13 and TRBJ1-1, with TRBD1 matching 9 bases. This CDR3 is built from 14 residues. Germline CDR1 is PRHDT and CDR2 is FYEKMQ (reference sequence). J was trimmed by 7 bases and V by 4 bases; bases with no gene match: 7. The CDR3 bases are TGTGCCAGCAGCTCCCGGACAGGGGTAGGTGAAGCTTTCTTT. Translated, it gives CASSSRTGVGEAFF.

The chain couples TRBV6-6 to TRBJ2-1; perhaps TRBD2 as D (7 bases). The germline gives CDR1 MNHNY, CDR2 SVGAGI (reference sequence). The CDR3 consists of 13 residues. Trimming removed 6 bases from V and 5 bases from J, with 11 bases in between. The CDR3 is CASRGGANNEQFF. The DNA for the CDR3 is TGTGCCAGCAGGGGGGGGGCGAACAATGAGCAGTTCTTC.

CDR3 nucleotides: TGTGCCATCAGTGACTCCCCCGGGACAGGGAGCCAAGAGACCCAGTACTTC. As protein: CAISDSPGTGSQETQYF. The chain combines TRBV10-3 with TRBJ2-5; 9 bases match TRBD1. The CDR3 has 17 residues. V lost 3 bases, J lost 1 base, and 9 bases stayed unmatched. Germline CDR1 ENHRY, CDR2 SYGVKD.

J is TRBJ1-1 and V is TRBV11-2, with TRBD1 matching 8 bases. Germline CDR1 reads SGHAT; CDR2 reads FQNNGV. The CDR3 length is 17 residues. With V trimmed by 4 bases and J by 5 bases, 15 bases remained unmatched. As DNA, the CDR3 is TGTGCCAGCAGCTCAGGCCCAGGGGGCAGGTTATTAACTGAAGCTTTCTTT. Its protein product is CASSSGPGGRLLTEAFF.

This chain joins TRBV25-1 and TRBJ2-7; 10 bases agree with TRBD2. The trim removed 6 bases at V and 2 bases at J, leaving 13 bases unmatched. The V gene's germline CDR1 is MGHDK and CDR2 SYGVNS. This CDR3 is 17 amino acids long. The CDR3 nucleotides are TGTGCCAGCAGCGGAACGCGGGCTAGCGGGGGTGCCTACGAGCAGTACTTC. It codes for CASSGTRASGGAYEQYF.

This clone appeared a single time. V gene TRBV7-9 combines with J gene TRBJ1-1; possible D gene TRBD1, 6 bases. CDR1 is SEHNR and CDR2 is FQNEAQ in the germline V gene (reference sequence). This CDR3 region has 15 residues. The ends were cut back, 2 bases at V and 6 bases at J, with 16 bases in the middle. Here the CDR3 reads CASSLRGGGLAEAFF. Written as DNA, the CDR3 is TGTGCCAGCAGCTTACGGGGAGGGGGATTGGCTGAAGCTTTCTTT.

The chain has TRBV4-1 and TRBJ2-7; 7 nucleotides match TRBD2. The CDR3 is made up of 16 amino acids. Germline values: CDR1 MGHRA, CDR2 YSYEKL. Trimming took 1 base from V and 2 from J; bases not matched to a gene: 8. This CDR3 is CASSQVWGSGAYEQYF. DNA of the CDR3: TGCGCCAGCAGCCAAGTCTGGGGGAGCGGGGCCTACGAGCAGTACTTC.

V is TRBV30 and J is TRBJ1-5, with 7 positions matching TRBD1. Germline CDR1 reads GTSNPN; CDR2 reads SVGIG (reference sequence). This CDR3 has 15 amino acids. Germline trimming cut 2 bases from V and 2 bases from J; bases unmatched to any gene: 6. CDR3: CAWSQGGAGNQPQHF. The CDR3 DNA sequence: TGTGCCTGGAGTCAGGGGGGCGCGGGCAATCAGCCCCAGCATTTT. Full variable domain (outside the CDR3, taken from reference TRBV30 and TRBJ1-5): SQTIHQWPATLVQPVGSPLSLECTVEGTSNPNLYWYRQAAGRGLQLLFYSVGIGQISSEVPQNLSASRPQDRQFILSSKKLLLSDSGFYLCAWSQGGAGNQPQHFGDGTRLSIL.